These 10 T cell receptor beta chains originate from one sample sequenced in a study of cytomegalovirus exposure and HLA in healthy donors. PCR employed 60 Vbeta and 13 Jbeta primers. Measured with immunoSEQ multiplex PCR; TCRdb has only the in-frame clones, and not every one. In the table there are over 150,000 clones, over 70% of which are singletons. The specimen sequenced was PBMCs. All receptors come from a male donor in good health and CMV-seronegative.

As concerns this clone: An end of the junction does not agree with germline; a read error may underlie this. This chain links TRBV19 with TRBJ2-3; D gene uncertain. Germline V lookup: CDR1 LNHDA, CDR2 SQIVND (reference sequence). The CDR3 is 11 residues long. CDR3 DNA sequence: TGTGCCAGTAGTAGAACAGAGACGCAGTATTTT. Amino acids: CASSRTETQYF.

This clone turned up a few times. This chain uses TRBV5-4 with TRBJ1-5; possibly TRBD1 for D (6 bases). This CDR3 is built from 13 residues. The V end lost 5 bases, the J end lost 6 bases, and 12 bases lay between the germline ends. Germline V lookup: CDR1 SGHNT, CDR2 YYREEE (reference sequence). This CDR3 is CASSLDRSQPQHF. The CDR3 DNA reads TGTGCCAGCAGTTTAGACAGGTCTCAGCCCCAGCATTTT.

This clone has only one observation. Mismatch with germline at one junction end may stem from a read error. The chain carries TRBV4-1 and TRBJ1-5; D is undetermined. The CDR3 length is 16 residues. Per the germline V gene, CDR1 is MGHRA and CDR2 is YSYEKL. CDR3 region: CASSQEGFGSNRPQHF. The CDR3 DNA is TGCGCCAGCAGCCAAGAAGGATTTGGTAGCAATCGGCCCCAGCATTTT.

The genes are TRBV4-1 and TRBJ2-7, with 10 positions matching TRBD1. Trimming took 4 bases from V and 7 from J; bases not matched to a gene: 10. CDR1 is MGHRA and CDR2 is YSYEKL in the germline V gene. This CDR3 region has 15 residues. The CDR3 nucleotides read TGCGCCAGCAGCCGGGGTTCGGGACAGGGGAGGGAGCAGTACTTC. It translates to CASSRGSGQGREQYF.

J is TRBJ2-4 and V is TRBV6-5; D is undetermined. The V gene's germline CDR1 is MNHEY and CDR2 SVGAGI. This CDR3 contains 14 residues. Trimming left V 4 bases short and J 3 bases short, with 10 bases between. The CDR3 is CASSLQTSKNIQYF. CDR3 coding DNA: TGTGCCAGCAGTTTACAGACCAGCAAAAACATTCAGTACTTC.

The rearrangement joins TRBV5-6 to TRBJ2-1; 11 positions agree with TRBD1. The germline V gene has CDR1 SGHDT and CDR2 YYEEEE. With V trimmed by 2 bases and J by 7 bases, 2 bases remained unmatched. There are 14 residues in the CDR3. The CDR3 bases are TGTGCCAGCAGCTTTGGACAGGGGGCGAATGAGCAGTTCTTC. Protein product: CASSFGQGANEQFF.

V and J are TRBV7-8 and TRBJ2-1; D is unclear. Germline CDR1 is SGHVS and CDR2 is FQNEAQ. Trimming stripped 2 bases from V and 2 bases from J, with 7 bases between. This CDR3 is built from 14 residues. CDR3 sequence reads: CASSLLGPYNEQFF. CDR3 in DNA: TGTGCCAGCAGCTTATTGGGCCCCTACAATGAGCAGTTCTTC.

V usage is TRBV6-5 and J usage is TRBJ2-4, with D uncertain. Germline values: CDR1 MNHEY, CDR2 SVGAGI. This CDR3 comprises 15 residues. V dropped 0 bases and J dropped 1 base, with 7 bases sitting between them. The CDR3 nucleotides are TGTGCCAGCAGTTACTCGAAACAGGCCAAAAACATTCAGTACTTC. Its protein product is CASSYSKQAKNIQYF.

V is TRBV30 and J is TRBJ1-6, with TRBD1 as a possible D gene (6 bases). The ends were cut back, 8 bases at V and 0 bases at J, with 14 bases in the middle. Germline V gene data show CDR1 as GTSNPN and CDR2 as SVGIG (reference sequence). This CDR3 has 15 residues. The CDR3 sequence: CAVTGMSSYNSPLHF. CDR3 nucleotides: TGTGCCGTGACAGGAATGAGCTCCTATAATTCACCCCTCCACTTT.

The chain carries TRBV30 and TRBJ1-3; 9 bases are shared with TRBD1. V dropped 6 bases and J dropped 0; count of bases not matched to a gene: 15. The CDR3 runs 18 residues. Germline values: CDR1 GTSNPN, CDR2 SVGIG (reference sequence). The CDR3 bases are TGTGCCTGCCGTCCCGGGACAGGGTTAATCCCCTCTGGAAACACCATATATTTT. Translation gives CACRPGTGLIPSGNTIYF. The full variable domain, rest sourced from reference TRBV30 and TRBJ1-3, is SQTIHQWPATLVQPVGSPLSLECTVEGTSNPNLYWYRQAAGRGLQLLFYSVGIGQISSEVPQNLSASRPQDRQFILSSKKLLLSDSGFYLCACRPGTGLIPSGNTIYFGEGSWLTVV.